These 20 T cell receptor beta chains were all obtained from the same sample, sequenced in a study of blood T cell repertoires in COVID-19. Clones were sequenced by immunoSEQ multiplex PCR, and TCRdb holds only the in-frame ones, with some missing. The top ten clones hold less than 9% of a sample with tens of thousands of clones, approximately 86% of them seen once. Sequenced input: peripheral blood. The receptors derive from a man in his 60s with acute or convalescent COVID-19.

The chain couples TRBV19 to TRBJ2-2, with 8 positions matching TRBD1. The CDR3 contains 14 residues. J lost 6 bases, V lost 5 bases, and 5 bases had no gene match. Germline values: CDR1 LNHDA, CDR2 SQIVND (reference sequence). This CDR3 reads CASSGNRGSGELFF. CDR3 nucleotide sequence: TGTGCCAGTAGTGGTAACAGGGGGTCCGGGGAGCTGTTTTTT.

The V and J genes are TRBV3-1 (or the pseudogene TRBV3-2) and TRBJ2-2; 10 bases align to TRBD1. CDR1 and CDR2 from the germline V gene are LGHDT and YNNKEL (reference sequence). The CDR3 runs 19 residues. V trimming: 0 bases; J trimming: 5 bases; junction bases outside the gene matches: 12. CDR3 DNA: TGTGCCAGCAGCCAAGATCTCTTGACAGGGGGCTGGCAGACCGGGGAGCTGTTTTTT. As protein: CASSQDLLTGGWQTGELFF.

The chain joins TRBV29-1 to TRBJ2-1; D uncertain. There are 11 residues in the CDR3. In germline, CDR1 is SQVTM, CDR2 ANQGSEA. Trimming removed 4 bases from V and 9 bases from J, with 10 bases in between. CDR3 in amino acids: CSVVRLSEQFF. For the CDR3, the DNA is TGCAGCGTTGTCCGACTGAGTGAGCAGTTCTTC.

The chain carries TRBV12-3 or TRBV12-4 and TRBJ1-1, with 9 nucleotides matching TRBD1. The V gene end was trimmed by 6 bases and the J gene end by 4 bases; junction bases not matched to a gene: 3. This CDR3 spans 13 amino acids. CDR3 residues: CASRDRGRTEAFF. The DNA for the CDR3 is TGTGCCAGCAGGGACAGGGGTCGCACTGAAGCTTTCTTT.

The rearrangement links TRBV5-1 to TRBJ2-2; possible D gene TRBD2, 5 bases. The length of the CDR3 is 17 residues. V lost 4 bases and J lost 3, with 19 bases in between. CDR1 is SGHRS and CDR2 is YFSETQ in the germline V gene. CDR3 region: CASSERLPAQDTGELFF. In nucleotides, the CDR3 is TGCGCCAGCAGCGAAAGACTACCTGCGCAGGACACCGGGGAGCTGTTTTTT.

The chain has TRBV4-3 and TRBJ1-2; possibly TRBD1 for D (5 bases). Germline V lookup: CDR1 LGHNA, CDR2 YSLEER. Trimming took off 0 bases at V and 3 bases at J, with 5 bases between the two ends. The CDR3 totals 13 residues. This CDR3 reads CASSQDRDYGYTF. The CDR3 DNA sequence: TGCGCCAGCAGCCAAGACAGGGACTATGGCTACACCTTC.

The J gene is TRBJ1-4, the V gene TRBV7-2; 7 bases map to TRBD1. The CDR3 contains 15 residues. CDR1 SGHTA and CDR2 FQGNSA come from the germline V gene. V dropped 5 bases and J dropped 5; count of bases not matched to a gene: 8. CDR3 DNA: TGTGCCAGCAGCACCCTACAGGGGCGAAATGAAAAACTGTTTTTT. The encoded protein is CASSTLQGRNEKLFF.

This chain connects TRBV9 to TRBJ2-5; TRBD1 is a possible D gene (6 bases). With 0 bases removed from V and 2 bases from J, the gap between germline ends came to 8 bases. The CDR3 runs 14 residues. Germline CDR1 SGDLS, CDR2 YYNGEE. CDR3 amino acids: CASSVGTGQETQYF. The CDR3 DNA follows: TGTGCCAGCAGCGTAGGTACAGGGCAAGAGACCCAGTACTTC.

The V and J genes are TRBV18 and TRBJ1-2; 8 nucleotides agree with TRBD1. CDR3 length: 15 residues. The junction had 6 bases not matched to a gene; V was cut back by 4 bases and J by 2 bases. Germline values: CDR1 KGHSH, CDR2 LQKENI. The DNA of the CDR3 is TGTGCCAGCTCACTCGGACAGGGTGTAAACTATGGCTACACCTTC. Residues: CASSLGQGVNYGYTF.

A few counts support this clone. The V and J genes are TRBV4-2 and TRBJ1-3, with a tentative D call TRBD1 (6 bases). The CDR3 length is 21 residues. Germline V CDR1 and CDR2: LGHNA, YNFKEQ. V gave up 0 bases and J gave up 1 base, with 25 bases separating them. The CDR3 bases are TGTGCCAGCAGCCAAGAATTTGGTGGCAGGGGAAAGGTAGGGTCTGGAAACACCATATATTTT. Translation gives CASSQEFGGRGKVGSGNTIYF.

This rearrangement joins TRBV29-1 to TRBJ2-1; 9 nucleotides line up with TRBD1. The V gene end was trimmed by 3 bases and the J gene end by 8 bases; junction bases not matched to a gene: 8. The CDR3 length is 14 residues. CDR1 and CDR2 from the germline V gene are SQVTM and ANQGSEA. The CDR3 is CSVDRDRVVHEQFF. CDR3 DNA: TGCAGCGTTGACCGGGACAGGGTAGTCCATGAGCAGTTCTTC.

The CDR3 region is CAWSGTGYSYGYTF. The CDR3 nucleotides are TGTGCCTGGAGTGGTACAGGGTATTCCTATGGCTACACCTTC. The chain joins TRBV30 to TRBJ1-2; a possible D gene is TRBD1 (6 bases). This CDR3 region has 14 residues. The V end was cut by 1 base, the J end by 4 bases, with 13 bases between. CDR1 GTSNPN and CDR2 SVGIG come from the germline V gene (reference sequence).

The chain combines TRBV5-4 with TRBJ2-3; TRBD1 matches at 7 bases. The V gene's germline CDR1 is SGHNT and CDR2 YYREEE (reference sequence). Losses at the gene ends were 1 base for V and 1 base for J; bases not matched to a gene: 6. The CDR3 totals 16 residues. The CDR3 region is CASSLRGGPGTDTQYF. The CDR3 DNA reads as TGTGCCAGCAGCTTGCGAGGGGGCCCCGGCACAGATACGCAGTATTTT.

The V gene is TRBV5-1, the J gene TRBJ1-1; 8 nucleotides agree with TRBD1. Germline CDR1 reads SGHRS; CDR2 reads YFSETQ. The CDR3 loop spans 17 amino acids. J was trimmed by 2 bases and V by 0 bases; bases with no gene match: 9. CDR3 nucleotide sequence: TGCGCCAGCAGCTTGGTTGGGCAGGGGGCGAAAAACACTGAAGCTTTCTTT. It yields the protein CASSLVGQGAKNTEAFF.

The chain combines TRBV6-5 with TRBJ2-5, with 11 bases that match TRBD2. Germline V gene lookup returns CDR1 MNHEY and CDR2 SVGAGI. The V gene end was trimmed by 5 bases and the J gene end by 7 bases; junction bases not matched to a gene: 9. The CDR3 extends over 15 amino acids. CDR3 region: CASSSGLAGGGTQYF. Written as DNA, the CDR3 is TGTGCCAGCAGTAGCGGGCTAGCGGGGGGAGGGACCCAGTACTTC.

The chain carries TRBV5-4 and TRBJ2-2; D remains unclear. The CDR3 loop spans 13 amino acids. From germline, CDR1 is SGHNT and CDR2 YYREEE (reference sequence). V lost 7 bases to trimming and J lost 0 bases, with 7 bases between them. This CDR3 is CASLAPNTGELFF. Here the CDR3 DNA reads TGTGCCAGCCTGGCCCCGAACACCGGGGAGCTGTTTTTT.

J is TRBJ2-1 and V is TRBV9; a weak D match, TRBD1 (6 bases). V lost 4 bases and J 2 bases, leaving 16 bases between the germline ends. The CDR3 runs to 16 residues. The germline gives CDR1 SGDLS, CDR2 YYNGEE. CDR3 bases: TGTGCCAGCAGCCCCAAAGGGGGACCAGCCTACAATGAGCAGTTCTTC. Its protein is CASSPKGGPAYNEQFF.

The chain uses TRBV4-1 and TRBJ2-1; TRBD2 aligns across 11 bases. There are 16 residues in the CDR3. Trimming cost V 0 bases and J 9 bases; bases outside gene matches: 7. Germline V lookup: CDR1 MGHRA, CDR2 YSYEKL. The CDR3 sequence is CASSQEASGGTGEQFF. For the CDR3, the DNA is TGCGCCAGCAGCCAAGAAGCTAGCGGGGGGACTGGTGAGCAGTTCTTC.

This chain connects TRBV6-1 to TRBJ1-5; tentative D call: TRBD1 (6 bases). Germline values: CDR1 MNHNS, CDR2 SASEGT. V was clipped by 2 bases and J by 4 bases, with 12 bases between them. This CDR3 has 15 amino acids. The CDR3 nucleotides are TGTGCCAGCAGTGAATCCGGACAGCAGAATCAGCCCCAGCATTTT. It translates to CASSESGQQNQPQHF.

The chain has TRBV5-3 and TRBJ1-5, with TRBD1 matching over 8 bases. TRBV5-3 is filed as an ORF, its function uncertain. The CDR3 length is 15 residues. Germline trimming cut 6 bases from V and 7 bases from J; bases unmatched to any gene: 12. The CDR3 loop reads CARTPVPGQGQPQHF. CDR3 in DNA: TGTGCCAGAACCCCTGTCCCAGGACAGGGCCAGCCCCAGCATTTT.